The clone carrying this TCR beta chain was picked up one time. This record comes from a study of OX40 agonist ivuxolimab in advanced cancers. Some clones are missing from TCRdb's copy, which holds only in-frame ones; the method was immunoSEQ multiplex PCR. This table has around 24,000 clones, about 82% appearing once. The CDR3 extends over 16 amino acids. Trimming cost V 1 base and J 0 bases, with 12 bases left between them. The germline CDR1 and CDR2 sequences are MNHEY and SMNVEV (reference sequence). The starting material was CD4+ or CD8+ T cells sorted from blood, obtained in a trial of the OX40 agonist ivuxolimab. The source of this sequence is an adult with an advanced solid tumor such as melanoma, head and neck, liver or kidney cancer. The chain is built from TRBV27 and TRBJ1-1; no clear D gene. The CDR3 sequence: CASSLYGRTMNTEAFF. The CDR3 DNA sequence: TGTGCCAGCAGTTTATATGGACGGACTATGAACACTGAAGCTTTCTTT.